This T cell receptor (beta chain) is drawn from a study of CD8 T cells in ankylosing spondylitis. Findings and caveats of the study: Disease-associated clones were CD8+ and fairly uncommon in peripheral blood.

Each CDR3 protein gets one entry after TCRdb re-called the 5' RACE reads with MiXCR. The sample has about 320,000 distinct CDR3 sequences; around 10% are singletons. There are a few counts of this clonotype. The antigen is undetermined. Material: blood, either unsorted or a sorted T cell fraction (not recorded which). The clonotype comes from a female donor with ankylosing spondylitis or in good health (not recorded which).

For the CDR3, the DNA is TGCGCCAGCAGCATAGACACCGGGGAGCTGTTTTTT. As protein: CASSIDTGELFF. This chain joins TRBV5-1 and TRBJ2-2; no definite D call. CDR1 SGHRS and CDR2 YFSETQ come from the germline V gene. This CDR3 has 12 residues. Between the trimmed V and J ends, which lost 4 bases and 3 bases, there was a span of 4 bases.